This entry lists 32 T cell receptor beta chains sequenced from one sample in a study of CD8 T cells in Susac syndrome. RNA totalling about 0.45 to 1 ug underwent reverse transcription with random hexamers. TCRdb re-analysed the immunoSEQ multiplex PCR reads in MiXCR, keeping a single row per CDR3 protein. The sample yields about 190,000 distinct CDR3 sequences, around 95% seen once. What was sequenced was CD4+ T cells from PBMCs. These receptors were taken from a human donor with Susac syndrome.

This sequence joins TRBV4-1 and TRBJ1-4; D possibly corresponds to TRBD1 (6 bases). V was clipped by 8 bases and J by 8 bases, with 18 bases between them. Germline V CDR1 and CDR2: MGHRA, YSYEKL. CDR3 size: 14 residues. The CDR3 loop reads CASRATRGPEKLFF. The CDR3 DNA sequence: TGCGCCAGCCGGGCCACACGGGGGCCCGAAAAACTGTTTTTT.

This sequence joins TRBV28 and TRBJ1-4, with a tentative D call TRBD1 (6 bases). The V end was cut by 9 bases, the J end by 5 bases, with 16 bases between. The CDR3 sequence is 14 residues long. Germline loops: CDR1 MDHEN, CDR2 SYDVKM. This CDR3 is CASSIGGQNEKLFF. The CDR3 DNA reads TGTGCCAGTAGCATCGGGGGGCAGAATGAAAAACTGTTTTTT.

V gene TRBV10-3 combines with J gene TRBJ2-5, with D possibly TRBD1 on 5 matching bases. Germline loops: CDR1 ENHRY, CDR2 SYGVKD. Trimming removed 3 bases from V and 4 bases from J, with 12 bases in between. The CDR3 is made up of 14 amino acids. The CDR3 sequence is CAISELSRAETQYF. The DNA of the CDR3 is TGTGCCATCAGTGAACTGAGCAGGGCAGAGACCCAGTACTTC.

The J gene is TRBJ2-1, the V gene TRBV20-1, with 7 nucleotides matching TRBD2. Germline V gene sequence: CDR1 DFQATT, CDR2 SNEGSKA (reference sequence). The CDR3 is 13 residues long. The V gene end was trimmed by 3 bases and the J gene end by 9 bases; junction bases not matched to a gene: 8. CDR3 protein: CSARRQSGGEQFF. In DNA form, the CDR3 reads TGCAGTGCTAGGCGACAGTCGGGGGGTGAGCAGTTCTTC.

V gene TRBV29-1 combines with J gene TRBJ2-3; 11 positions agree with TRBD1. The CDR3 extends over 17 amino acids. The V gene end was trimmed by 4 bases and the J gene end by 3 bases; junction bases not matched to a gene: 12. Looked up from germline, CDR1 is SQVTM and CDR2 is ANQGSEA. The CDR3 here is CSVAKGTGGLWTDTQYF. The CDR3, as DNA: TGCAGCGTTGCGAAGGGGACAGGGGGTTTGTGGACAGATACGCAGTATTTT.

The CDR3, as DNA: TGTGCCATCAGTGCCGGGACAGGGGGAGAGACCCAGTACTTC. It yields the protein CAISAGTGGETQYF. V and J are TRBV10-3 and TRBJ2-5, with 11 bases lining up with TRBD1. Looked up from germline, CDR1 is ENHRY and CDR2 is SYGVKD. This CDR3 region has 14 residues. J lost 4 bases, V lost 4 bases, and 2 bases had no gene match.

The chain has TRBV20-1 and TRBJ1-1, with 7 bases lining up with TRBD1. The CDR3 has 13 amino acids. V was clipped by 3 bases and J by 6 bases; unmatched bases: 7. Germline V CDR1 and CDR2: DFQATT, SNEGSKA (reference sequence). CDR3 in amino acids: CSARPGGGPEAFF. As DNA, the CDR3 is TGCAGTGCTAGGCCAGGGGGTGGACCTGAAGCTTTCTTT.

J is TRBJ2-7 and V is TRBV3-1, with TRBD1 matching 10 bases. Looked up from germline, CDR1 is LGHDT and CDR2 is YNNKEL (reference sequence). The J segment lost 5 bases and the V segment lost 1 base, leaving 11 bases of the junction unmatched. The length of the CDR3 is 17 residues. CDR3 in amino acids: CASSQVPRGTGVNEQYF. The CDR3 DNA is TGTGCCAGCAGCCAAGTACCGAGGGGGACAGGGGTAAACGAGCAGTACTTC.

This chain links TRBV11-1 with TRBJ2-4; 8 nucleotides match TRBD1. Germline trimming cut 1 base from V and 7 bases from J; bases unmatched to any gene: 0. In germline, CDR1 is SGHAT, CDR2 FQDESV (reference sequence). CDR3 size: 13 residues. This CDR3 is CASSLDRGNIQYF. CDR3 DNA: TGTGCCAGCAGCTTAGACAGGGGGAACATTCAGTACTTC. Full variable domain (outside the CDR3, taken from reference TRBV11-1 and TRBJ2-4): EAEVAQSPRYKITEKSQAVAFWCDPISGHATLYWYRQILGQGPELLVQFQDESVVDDSQLPKDRFSAERLKGVDSTLKIQPAELGDSAMYLCASSLDRGNIQYFGAGTRLSVL.

The chain combines TRBV7-3 with TRBJ2-3, with 9 bases matching TRBD2. The CDR3 extends over 17 amino acids. Germline V gene sequence: CDR1 SGHTA, CDR2 FQGTGA. V dropped 5 bases and J dropped 3; count of bases not matched to a gene: 12. CDR3 loop: CASSPLPSAGGTDTQYF. The CDR3 region has the DNA TGTGCCAGCAGCCCCCTGCCGTCAGCGGGGGGTACAGATACGCAGTATTTT.

This chain uses TRBV7-8 with TRBJ2-7; 12 bases map to TRBD1. Germline V CDR1 and CDR2: SGHVS, FQNEAQ. V trimming: 3 bases; J trimming: 4 bases; junction bases outside the gene matches: 7. The CDR3 sequence is 16 residues long. The CDR3 region has the DNA TGTGCCAGCAGCTTTGGGACAGGGGGCTTTCAATACGAGCAGTACTTC. Its translation is CASSFGTGGFQYEQYF.

V usage is TRBV20-1 and J usage is TRBJ2-5; no firm D call. Germline values: CDR1 DFQATT, CDR2 SNEGSKA (reference sequence). CDR3 length: 10 residues. Trimming removed 2 bases from V and 4 bases from J, with 2 bases in between. The CDR3 DNA follows: TGCAGTGCTAGACCAGAGACCCAGTACTTC. This sequence encodes CSARPETQYF.

The gene calls are TRBV29-1 and TRBJ1-6; 9 nucleotides agree with TRBD1. The CDR3 length is 13 residues. After removal of 6 bases from V and 8 bases from J, the junction contained 5 bases not matched to a gene. The V gene's germline CDR1 is SQVTM and CDR2 ANQGSEA. CDR3 coding DNA: TGCAGCGTGGGACAGGGAATCGATTCACCCCTCCACTTT. It codes for CSVGQGIDSPLHF.

This chain links TRBV12-3 or TRBV12-4 with TRBJ2-5; D call uncertain. The V gene lost 1 base and the J gene lost 7 bases, with 10 bases spanning the gap. The CDR3 is 13 amino acids. CDR3 residues: CASSLGMGGTQYF. The DNA of the CDR3 is TGTGCCAGCAGTTTAGGAATGGGTGGGACCCAGTACTTC.

CDR3: CSARAGDGYTF. The CDR3 nucleotides read TGCAGTGCTAGAGCGGGGGATGGCTACACCTTC. This chain links TRBV20-1 with TRBJ1-2; tentative D call: TRBD1 (5 bases). The CDR3 runs 11 residues. The V gene's germline CDR1 is DFQATT and CDR2 SNEGSKA (reference sequence). Trimming removed 1 base from V and 6 bases from J, with 6 bases in between.

The chain has TRBV9 and TRBJ2-7, with 9 nucleotides matching TRBD2. Germline loops: CDR1 SGDLS, CDR2 YYNGEE. V was clipped by 0 bases and J by 3 bases; unmatched bases: 7. The CDR3 runs to 16 residues. The CDR3 protein is CASSVGGSGGNYEQYF. The CDR3 DNA reads as TGTGCCAGCAGCGTAGGAGGTAGCGGGGGCAACTACGAGCAGTACTTC.

This sequence joins TRBV6-5 and TRBJ2-2; weak D call: TRBD2 (6 bases). Trimming removed 0 bases from V and 6 bases from J, with 11 bases in between. CDR1 and CDR2 from the germline V gene are MNHEY and SVGAGI. CDR3 length equals 15 residues. CDR3: CASSYSVTRAGELFF. CDR3 DNA: TGTGCCAGCAGTTACTCGGTGACTAGAGCCGGGGAGCTGTTTTTT.

This chain links TRBV20-1 with TRBJ1-5; 11 bases align to TRBD1. The CDR3 runs 13 residues. Germline lookup yields CDR1 DFQATT and CDR2 SNEGSKA (reference sequence). The J segment lost 11 bases and the V segment lost 7 bases, leaving 10 bases of the junction unmatched. CDR3 DNA: TGCAGTGACCCGGACAGGGGGCGAAGGACCCAGCATTTT. Translation: CSDPDRGRRTQHF.

The chain has TRBV30 and TRBJ1-5; TRBD1 matches at 7 bases. There are 15 residues in the CDR3. With V trimmed by 3 bases and J by 1 base, 6 bases remained unmatched. Germline assignment: CDR1 GTSNPN and CDR2 SVGIG (reference sequence). The CDR3, as DNA: TGTGCCTGGAGCAGACAGGGCATCAGCAATCAGCCCCAGCATTTT. Its translation: CAWSRQGISNQPQHF.

The rearrangement links TRBV9 to TRBJ2-1, with 10 positions matching TRBD2. This CDR3 contains 16 residues. J was trimmed by 7 bases and V by 6 bases; bases with no gene match: 13. Germline V gene lookup returns CDR1 SGDLS and CDR2 YYNGEE. The CDR3 DNA sequence: TGTGCCAGCACCCCACTGGCCCTAGCGGGGGCGAATGAGCAGTTCTTC. Translating it yields CASTPLALAGANEQFF.

This chain uses TRBV10-3 with TRBJ1-5; D not certain. V gave up 2 bases and J gave up 9 bases, with 14 bases separating them. The CDR3 has 14 residues. Germline V CDR1 and CDR2: ENHRY, SYGVKD. This CDR3 reads CAISERTDSSPQHF. The CDR3, as DNA: TGTGCCATCAGTGAGAGGACGGATAGTTCGCCCCAGCATTTT.

The CDR3 nucleotides are TGCAGTGCCCTGCTAGCGGGGGCCACGGGTGAGCAGTTCTTC. Translating it yields CSALLAGATGEQFF. This chain connects TRBV20-1 to TRBJ2-1, with 10 bases aligning to TRBD2. The ends lost 6 bases at V and 9 bases at J; junction bases unmatched: 11. The germline V gene encodes CDR1 DFQATT and CDR2 SNEGSKA (reference sequence). The CDR3 covers 14 residues.

The CDR3 protein is CASSPTGLFYGYTF. DNA for the CDR3: TGTGCCAGCAGTCCAACAGGGCTTTTCTATGGCTACACCTTC. V gene TRBV27 combines with J gene TRBJ1-2, with D maybe TRBD1 (6 bases). Trimming removed 5 bases from V and 4 bases from J, with 14 bases in between. The CDR3 runs 14 residues. From germline, CDR1 is MNHEY and CDR2 SMNVEV (reference sequence).

The sample holds a few counts of this clonotype. This chain connects TRBV12-3 or TRBV12-4 to TRBJ1-5; 8 positions agree with TRBD1. This CDR3 has 14 residues. V dropped 5 bases and J dropped 5; count of bases not matched to a gene: 5. Here the CDR3 DNA reads TGTGCCAGCAGTGCCGGACAGGGAGATCAGCCCCAGCATTTT. Amino acids: CASSAGQGDQPQHF.

This clonotype was seen only once. V gene TRBV30 combines with J gene TRBJ2-3; D not resolved. The CDR3 runs to 12 residues. Trimming removed 4 bases from V and 2 bases from J, with 7 bases in between. Germline V gene lookup returns CDR1 GTSNPN and CDR2 SVGIG (reference sequence). The CDR3 DNA is TGTGCCTGGACCCAGGCCACAGATACGCAGTATTTT. It yields the protein CAWTQATDTQYF.

This rearrangement joins TRBV11-2 to TRBJ2-1, with 10 bases matching TRBD1. J gave up 9 bases and V 2 bases, and 4 bases lay outside the gene matches. The CDR3 totals 14 residues. The germline gives CDR1 SGHAT, CDR2 FQNNGV. CDR3 bases: TGTGCCAGCAGCTTACGACAGGGGGCAGGTGAGCAGTTCTTC. It yields the protein CASSLRQGAGEQFF.

The V call is TRBV25-1, the J call TRBJ1-3; D is unclear. This CDR3 has 16 amino acids. V dropped 5 bases and J dropped 3 bases, with 17 bases sitting between them. Germline CDR1 and CDR2: MGHDK and SYGVNS. CDR3 protein: CASSHFGPLLGNTIYF. In nucleotides, the CDR3 is TGTGCCAGCAGTCATTTCGGGCCGCTCCTTGGAAACACCATATATTTT.

This chain links TRBV25-1 with TRBJ2-7; 12 bases map to TRBD1. Germline CDR1 and CDR2: MGHDK and SYGVNS. This CDR3 has 13 residues. Unmatched junction bases numbered 7, after V lost 9 bases and J lost 7 bases. CDR3 region: CARGTGGKGEQYF. The CDR3 bases are TGTGCCAGGGGGACAGGGGGCAAAGGGGAGCAGTACTTC.

In this sample, this clonotype turned up a few times. The chain is built from TRBV3-1 and TRBJ2-5; D assignment may be TRBD1 or TRBD2 (5 bases each). The CDR3 loop spans 15 amino acids. Germline V lookup: CDR1 LGHDT, CDR2 YNNKEL (reference sequence). V was trimmed by 1 base and J by 4 bases, leaving 13 bases between them. CDR3 DNA: TGTGCCAGCAGCCAAGCCGAGGGGTCCCGAGAGACCCAGTACTTC. This codes for CASSQAEGSRETQYF.

The CDR3 region is CASSVDPGDRTDTQYF. CDR3 DNA sequence: TGTGCCAGCAGCGTCGACCCGGGGGATCGCACAGATACGCAGTATTTT. The chain uses TRBV9 and TRBJ2-3; a weak D match, TRBD2 (6 bases). CDR1 is SGDLS and CDR2 is YYNGEE in the germline V gene. Trimming removed 2 bases at V and 1 base at J, with 14 bases between. The CDR3 loop spans 16 amino acids.

This clonotype occurred once. The J gene is TRBJ1-6, the V gene TRBV2; D unclear. Germline V gives CDR1 SNHLY, CDR2 FYNNEI. V lost 7 bases and J lost 8, with 12 bases in between. CDR3 length equals 13 residues. In DNA form, the CDR3 reads TGTGCCAGCACCTCGGGGTTTGATTCACCCCTCCACTTT. Translating it yields CASTSGFDSPLHF.

This chain links TRBV7-3 with TRBJ2-5; D gene ambiguous. This CDR3 has 15 amino acids. Germline CDR1 SGHTA, CDR2 FQGTGA. The germline V and J ends were trimmed by 0 bases and 0 bases, with 8 bases remaining between them. CDR3 in DNA: TGTGCCAGCAGCTTAACGATGGCTAACCAAGAGACCCAGTACTTC. As protein: CASSLTMANQETQYF.